Included here is one T cell receptor (beta chain) sequence, with context. What it recognizes is unknown. These data belong to a study of cytomegalovirus exposure and HLA in healthy donors. Overall study findings and caveats: It was about 180 TCR beta chains that were listed as cytomegalovirus-associated. Rare sequences made up most TCRs, while some public TCRs were found in many donors. A subsequent analysis found that TCR clusters from the first cohort also tended to co-occur in the 90 to 150 validation repertoires, with less than 95% of cluster scores above 0.

The repertoire was sequenced with immunoSEQ multiplex PCR; TCRdb's copy has only in-frame clones and lacks some. Counted here are 100,000 to 150,000 clones, 90% to 97% occurring once; the ten biggest clones make up approximately 1.5%. Looked up from germline, CDR1 is MNHNY and CDR2 is SVGAGI (reference sequence). The CDR3 has 15 residues. The germline V and J ends were trimmed by 0 bases and 8 bases, with 13 bases remaining between them. Sequencing used PBMCs. The origin of this receptor is a man in his late teens or twenties in good health and CMV-seronegative. The chain employs TRBV6-6 and TRBJ1-4; perhaps TRBD1 as D (5 bases). The chain's CDR3 is CASSYSVGRGEKLFF. The CDR3 DNA is TGTGCCAGCAGTTACTCAGTGGGTAGGGGCGAAAAACTGTTTTTT.